These T cell receptor beta chains were read from a single sample in a study of Ad26.COV2.S vaccination and SARS-CoV-2 variants. Repertoires were generated with immunoSEQ multiplex PCR, while TCRdb's copy carries only in-frame clones and drops some. This table holds 300,000 to 450,000 clones, 80% to 90% found once. The sequences come from peripheral blood, collected in a trial of Ad26.COV2.S vaccine versus placebo. The receptors were gathered from a person between 18 and 59 years old who received the Ad26.COV2.S COVID-19 vaccine or a placebo. Both conserved end residues are part of each CDR3. The D gene is left open where the match is weak. Clone sizes are given selectively: once, few, many, or a class where the clone is expanded.

d_call	clone_size	v_call	j_call	cdr3_aa	cdr3_nt
.	few	TRBV4-1	TRBJ2-2	CASSPSLASRGKAGELFF	TGCGCCAGCAGCCCCTCGCTGGCCTCCCGGGGGAAAGCCGGGGAGCTGTTTTTT
.	.	TRBV7-6	TRBJ1-1	CASSAFMSLNTEAFF	TGTGCCAGCAGCGCCTTTATGTCCCTGAACACTGAAGCTTTCTTT
TRBD2	.	TRBV3-1/TRBV3-2	TRBJ2-1	CASSHLIAGGGNEQFF	TGTGCCAGCAGCCACTTGATAGCGGGAGGCGGCAATGAGCAGTTCTTC
.	.	TRBV7-7	TRBJ2-5	CASSLRGDNQETQYF	TGTGCTAGCAGCTTAAGGGGTGACAACCAAGAGACCCAGTACTTC
.	.	TRBV6-1	TRBJ2-1	CASSEGTANNEQFF	TGTGCCAGCAGTGAAGGGACAGCCAACAATGAGCAGTTCTTC
.	.	TRBV30	TRBJ2-7	CAWSTGRKYEQYF	TGTGCCTGGAGTACAGGGCGAAAGTACGAGCAGTACTTC
.	.	TRBV5-8	TRBJ2-7	CASSFQRPARYEQYF	TGTGCCAGCAGCTTTCAACGGCCAGCAAGGTACGAGCAGTACTTC
.	.	TRBV29-1	TRBJ2-3	CSVEGGVFTDTQYF	TGCAGCGTTGAAGGTGGGGTTTTCACAGATACGCAGTATTTT
.	.	TRBV27	TRBJ1-6	CASSPLDNSPLHF	TGTGCCAGCAGTCCTCTCGATAATTCACCCCTCCACTTT
.	.	TRBV6-6	TRBJ1-4	CASRPRTATNEKLFF	TGTGCCAGCAGACCGAGGACAGCAACTAATGAAAAACTGTTTTTT
.	.	TRBV4-3	TRBJ2-3	CASSQRTQEYPDTQYF	TGCGCCAGCAGCCAAAGGACACAAGAATATCCAGATACGCAGTATTTT
.	.	TRBV24-1	TRBJ1-5	CATSDHDQPQHF	TGTGCCACCAGTGACCACGATCAGCCCCAGCATTTT
.	.	TRBV19	TRBJ1-5	CASSIGTVYSNQPQHF	TGTGCCAGTAGTATAGGGACAGTCTATAGCAATCAGCCCCAGCATTTT
TRBD2	.	TRBV19	TRBJ2-7	CASSSHQEWGGYEQYF	TGTGCCAGTAGTTCTCATCAAGAGTGGGGAGGGTACGAGCAGTACTTC
.	.	TRBV11-2	TRBJ2-2	CASSPNRAGELFF	TGTGCCAGCAGCCCTAATAGGGCCGGGGAGCTGTTTTTT
TRBD1	.	TRBV12-3/TRBV12-4	TRBJ1-1	CASSPRDRGKAFF	TGTGCCAGCAGTCCCAGGGACAGGGGGAAAGCTTTCTTT
TRBD1	.	TRBV5-1	TRBJ2-1	CASSTDRVPNEQFF	TGCGCCAGCAGCACGGACAGGGTCCCGAATGAGCAGTTCTTC
TRBD2	.	TRBV11-2	TRBJ2-1	CASSFNPGLAGAGEQFF	TGTGCCAGCAGCTTCAACCCGGGACTAGCGGGAGCAGGTGAGCAGTTCTTC
TRBD2	.	TRBV5-1	TRBJ2-1	CASSPRASGSYNEQFF	TGCGCCAGCAGCCCCCGGGCTAGCGGGAGTTACAATGAGCAGTTCTTC
.	.	TRBV6-5	TRBJ2-1	CASRRTASYNEQFF	TGTGCCAGCAGACGGACAGCCTCCTACAATGAGCAGTTCTTC
.	.	TRBV9	TRBJ2-5	CASSVDLSAETQYF	TGTGCCAGCAGCGTAGATCTGAGCGCGGAGACCCAGTACTTC
TRBD2	once	TRBV9	TRBJ2-5	CASSVYSGTIQETQYF	TGTGCCAGCAGCGTCTACTCCGGGACTATTCAAGAGACCCAGTACTTC
.	.	TRBV6-5	TRBJ2-7	CASSYRGGSYEQYF	TGTGCCAGCAGTTACAGGGGTGGTTCCTACGAGCAGTACTTC
TRBD2	.	TRBV12-3/TRBV12-4	TRBJ2-1	CASSSGLADEQFF	TGTGCCAGCAGTTCAGGACTAGCGGATGAGCAGTTCTTC
TRBD2	.	TRBV29-1	TRBJ2-3	CSVHPGLGDTGTQYF	TGCAGCGTACACCCGGGACTAGGGGATACAGGTACGCAGTATTTT
.	once	TRBV27	TRBJ2-7	CASSFQRGASSYEQYF	TGTGCCAGCAGTTTTCAAAGAGGGGCGAGCTCCTACGAGCAGTACTTC
.	.	TRBV7-9	TRBJ2-2	CASSLSVGELFF	TGTGCCAGCAGCTTATCGGTCGGGGAGCTGTTTTTT
.	.	TRBV30	TRBJ2-7	CAWSQGDEQYF	TGTGCCTGGAGTCAGGGCGACGAGCAGTACTTC
.	.	TRBV28	TRBJ2-5	CASRSASQETQYF	TGTGCCAGCAGAAGCGCCTCCCAAGAGACCCAGTACTTC
.	.	TRBV5-1	TRBJ2-5	CASSKSSKKETQYF	TGCGCCAGCAGCAAGAGCAGCAAAAAAGAGACCCAGTACTTC
TRBD1	.	TRBV7-2	TRBJ2-7	CASSLLDRGAGGGYEQYF	TGTGCCAGCAGCCTTCTCGACAGGGGCGCCGGGGGAGGATACGAGCAGTACTTC
.	many	TRBV14	TRBJ1-6	CASSQDLGYLNSPLHF	TGTGCCAGCAGCCAAGATCTAGGTTATCTCAATTCACCCCTCCACTTT
.	.	TRBV12-3/TRBV12-4	TRBJ1-1	CASSFFRDTEAFF	TGTGCCAGCAGTTTTTTCAGAGACACTGAAGCTTTCTTT
.	.	TRBV4-2	TRBJ1-2	CASSQGVDGRGYGYTF	TGTGCCAGCAGCCAAGGGGTCGACGGCAGGGGCTATGGCTACACCTTC
.	.	TRBV6-5	TRBJ1-1	CASSSPGLNTEAFF	TGTGCCAGCAGTTCTCCAGGTCTGAACACTGAAGCTTTCTTT
.	few	TRBV7-7	TRBJ2-5	CASSSGQVGPFQETQYF	TGTGCCAGCAGCTCCGGCCAGGTGGGGCCTTTCCAAGAGACCCAGTACTTC
TRBD1	.	TRBV9	TRBJ1-6	CASSATGQGGSPLHF	TGTGCCAGCAGCGCCACGGGACAGGGCGGTTCACCCCTCCACTTT
.	.	TRBV20-1	TRBJ2-3	CSEGNGDTQYF	TGCAGTGAAGGGAACGGCGATACGCAGTATTTT
.	.	TRBV23-1	TRBJ2-7	CASSQSRGPSPYEQYF	TGCGCCAGCAGTCAATCGAGGGGCCCGAGCCCCTACGAGCAGTACTTC
.	.	TRBV5-1	TRBJ2-5	CASSLGSGETQYF	TGCGCCAGCAGCTTGGGTAGTGGAGAGACCCAGTACTTC
.	.	TRBV25-1	TRBJ2-3	CASSEYSGANTDTQYF	TGTGCCAGCAGTGAATATTCAGGGGCTAACACAGATACGCAGTATTTT
TRBD2	.	TRBV18	TRBJ2-5	CASSPVAGGRQETQYF	TGTGCCAGCTCACCGGTAGCGGGGGGGCGCCAAGAGACCCAGTACTTC
.	.	TRBV5-1	TRBJ2-1	CASSPTEGDSYNEQFF	TGCGCCAGCAGCCCCACGGAAGGGGACTCCTACAATGAGCAGTTCTTC
TRBD2	.	TRBV28	TRBJ2-1	CASSQREDEQFF	TGTGCCAGTTCCCAGCGGGAGGATGAGCAGTTCTTC
TRBD1	once	TRBV11-2	TRBJ1-1	CASSLTTGKNTEAFF	TGTGCCAGCAGCTTGACGACAGGGAAAAACACTGAAGCTTTCTTT
.	.	TRBV7-9	TRBJ1-2	CASSFSVLNPYGYTF	TGTGCCAGCAGCTTTTCTGTCTTGAACCCTTATGGCTACACCTTC
.	.	TRBV7-2	TRBJ1-2	CASSFRISDNRARNYGYTF	TGTGCCAGCAGCTTCCGAATATCCGATAACAGGGCTCGGAACTATGGCTACACCTTC
.	.	TRBV28	TRBJ1-1	CASSLFSGFDTEAFF	TGTGCCAGCAGTTTATTTTCAGGGTTTGACACTGAAGCTTTCTTT
TRBD1	.	TRBV28	TRBJ1-1	CASSPSGQGAIRAFF	TGTGCCAGCAGTCCTTCGGGACAGGGTGCTATCCGAGCTTTCTTT
.	.	TRBV27	TRBJ2-7	CASSRSSYEQYF	TGTGCCAGCAGCCGGTCGTCCTACGAGCAGTACTTC
TRBD1	.	TRBV2	TRBJ2-7	CASSRTGEEQYF	TGTGCCAGCAGTCGAACAGGGGAAGAGCAGTACTTC
TRBD1	.	TRBV2	TRBJ1-3	CASNLNRGPGNTIYF	TGTGCCAGCAATCTAAACAGGGGGCCTGGAAACACCATATATTTT
TRBD1	.	TRBV6-5	TRBJ2-7	CASSYSGQGSYEQYF	TGTGCCAGCAGTTACTCGGGACAGGGCTCCTACGAGCAGTACTTC
.	once	TRBV5-6	TRBJ1-3	CASSLPGYSGNTIYF	TGTGCCAGCAGCTTGCCGGGATACTCTGGAAACACCATATATTTT
.	.	TRBV11-2	TRBJ2-1	CASSPKRGMSSYNEQFF	TGTGCCAGCAGCCCAAAGAGGGGAATGAGCTCCTACAATGAGCAGTTCTTC
.	once	TRBV3-1/TRBV3-2	TRBJ2-2	CASSQDLRTLGSGELFF	TGTGCCAGCAGCCAAGATCTCCGGACCCTAGGATCCGGGGAGCTGTTTTTT
.	.	TRBV12-3/TRBV12-4	TRBJ1-6	CASSLHRDSPLHF	TGTGCCAGCAGTTTGCACAGGGACTCACCCCTCCACTTT
.	once	TRBV28	TRBJ2-2	CASSLTGANTGELFF	TGTGCCAGCAGTTTGACTGGGGCGAACACCGGGGAGCTGTTTTTT
.	.	TRBV19	TRBJ1-1	CASSIGGGHTEAFF	TGTGCCAGTAGTATCGGGGGGGGCCACACTGAAGCTTTCTTT
.	.	TRBV29-1	TRBJ2-7	CSVGETYEQYF	TGCAGCGTTGGTGAGACCTACGAGCAGTACTTC